The 22 T cell receptor beta chains below come from one sample, sequenced in a study of CD8+CD57+ T cells in acquired aplastic anemia. Genomic DNA served as template for TCR beta VDJ and CDR3 profiling. One entry per CDR3 protein, called by TCRdb with MiXCR from the reads. The sample holds a few hundred thousand distinct CDR3 sequences, 34% seen once. Source material: sorted CD4+, CD8+, or CD8+CD57+ T cells (not recorded which) from PBMCs. The origin of the receptors is a human donor in good health, serving as a control.

To note about this clonotype: It may be a read error: a sequence one base away is much more abundant. The rearrangement uses TRBV5-1 and TRBJ1-1; D not resolved. The CDR3 consists of 14 residues. The germline gives CDR1 SGHRS, CDR2 YFSETQ. As DNA, the CDR3 is TGCGCCAGCAGCTTGGACGGCTCGAACACTGGAGCTTTCTTT. Its protein is CASSLDGSNTGAFF.

This clonotype has a handful of counts. The rearrangement joins TRBV4-2 to TRBJ1-1, with 7 bases matching TRBD1. The CDR3 has 15 residues. CDR1 and CDR2 (germline): LGHNA, YNFKEQ. Losses at the gene ends were 1 base for V and 1 base for J; bases not matched to a gene: 3. The CDR3 sequence is CASSQVDRENTEAFF. In nucleotides, the CDR3 is TGTGCCAGCAGCCAAGTCGACAGGGAGAACACTGAAGCTTTCTTT.

Many counts were recorded for this clonotype. The chain is built from TRBV19 and TRBJ2-5, with 7 bases fitting TRBD1. The CDR3 is 15 amino acids. From germline, CDR1 is LNHDA and CDR2 SQIVND (reference sequence). J gave up 5 bases and V 1 base, and 7 bases lay outside the gene matches. The CDR3 sequence is CASSIGTGQMETQYF. The CDR3 DNA reads TGTGCCAGTAGTATAGGGACAGGCCAAATGGAGACCCAGTACTTC.

This clonotype has more than one count but fewer than ten. A junction end diverges from the germline sequence, so it may reflect a read error. J is TRBJ1-6 and V is TRBV15; D call uncertain. The CDR3 covers 11 residues. Germline values: CDR1 LNHNV, CDR2 YYDKDF (reference sequence). The CDR3: CATSRDSSLHF. In DNA, the CDR3 is TGTGCCACCAGCAGAGATTCATCCCTCCACTTT.

This clonotype has at least ten counts. The V gene is TRBV19, the J gene TRBJ2-1; 7 nucleotides align to TRBD1. From germline, CDR1 is LNHDA and CDR2 SQIVND (reference sequence). The CDR3 extends over 14 amino acids. Losses at the gene ends were 4 bases for V and 7 bases for J; bases not matched to a gene: 7. This CDR3 reads CASSRGTRGNEQFF. The CDR3 DNA reads as TGTGCCAGTAGTAGGGGGACCAGGGGGAATGAGCAGTTCTTC.

This clonotype was seen many times. The rearrangement joins TRBV19 to TRBJ2-7; D not certain. Trimming took 4 bases from V and 2 from J, leaving 9 bases between them. The CDR3 loop spans 13 amino acids. Germline V gene lookup returns CDR1 LNHDA and CDR2 SQIVND (reference sequence). The CDR3 DNA reads TGTGCCAGTAGTAAGGTCGGAACCTACGAGCAGTACTTC. Its translation: CASSKVGTYEQYF.

Ten or more counts support this clonotype. The V and J genes are TRBV2 and TRBJ2-7; 7 bases align to TRBD1. Germline assignment: CDR1 SNHLY and CDR2 FYNNEI. The junction had 13 bases not matched to a gene; V was cut back by 6 bases and J by 2 bases. This CDR3 is built from 16 residues. The CDR3 sequence is CASSGKTGITAYEQYF. In DNA, the CDR3 is TGTGCCAGCAGCGGAAAGACAGGGATCACGGCCTACGAGCAGTACTTC.

The chain is built from TRBV11-2 and TRBJ2-3; TRBD2 is a possible D gene (5 bases). Trimming stripped 0 bases from V and 1 base from J, with 5 bases between. The CDR3 extends over 14 amino acids. Germline values: CDR1 SGHAT, CDR2 FQNNGV. CDR3 DNA: TGTGCCAGCAGCTTAGAAGCGGGCACAGATACGCAGTATTTT. Translation: CASSLEAGTDTQYF. Full variable domain (missing parts from reference TRBV11-2 and TRBJ2-3): EAGVAQSPRYKIIEKRQSVAFWCNPISGHATLYWYQQILGQGPKLLIQFQNNGVVDDSQLPKDRFSAERLKGVDSTLKIQPAKLEDSAVYLCASSLEAGTDTQYFGPGTRLTVL.

The chain is built from TRBV30 and TRBJ2-1, with 12 bases fitting TRBD2. The CDR3 runs to 18 residues. V dropped 1 base and J dropped 1; count of bases not matched to a gene: 8. Per germline, CDR1 GTSNPN and CDR2 SVGIG (reference sequence). The CDR3 DNA sequence: TGTGCCTGGAGTGGTCGAGCTAGCGGGAGGGCGTCCTACAATGAGCAGTTCTTC. Its protein is CAWSGRASGRASYNEQFF.

This chain links TRBV2 with TRBJ1-4, with 8 positions matching TRBD1. J lost 10 bases, V lost 2 bases, and 6 bases had no gene match. There are 14 residues in the CDR3. Germline CDR1 and CDR2: SNHLY and FYNNEI. Here the CDR3 DNA reads TGTGCCAGCAGTGAATGGTTGGACAGGGCAAAACTGTTTTTT. Its protein is CASSEWLDRAKLFF.

This clonotype came up many times. The chain joins TRBV7-9 to TRBJ1-1; no clear D gene. Looked up from germline, CDR1 is SEHNR and CDR2 is FQNEAQ (reference sequence). The CDR3 extends over 13 amino acids. The V end was cut by 5 bases, the J end by 5 bases, with 12 bases between. The CDR3 loop is CASSHLGGTEAFF. DNA for the CDR3: TGTGCCAGCAGCCATTTAGGAGGAACTGAAGCTTTCTTT.

Worth noting for this clonotype: With a much larger clone just one base away, this may be a read error. The chain carries TRBV7-2 and TRBJ1-2; D gene unclear. This CDR3 has 14 residues. Germline V CDR1 and CDR2: SGHTA, FQGNSA. The CDR3 protein is CAGSLYGINYGYTF. The DNA of the CDR3 is TGTGCCGGCAGCTTATATGGTATTAACTATGGCTACACCTTC. Supplemented by reference TRBV7-2 and TRBJ1-2, the full variable domain reads GAGVSQSPSNKVTEKGKDVELRCDPISGHTALYWYRQSLGQGLEFLIYFQGNSAPDKSGLPSDRFSAERTGGSVSTLTIQRTQQEDSAVYLCAGSLYGINYGYTFGSGTRLTVV.

The table lists this clonotype with many counts. The chain recombines TRBV12-3 or TRBV12-4 with TRBJ1-2; tentative D call: TRBD1 (6 bases). Trimming pared 0 bases from V and 4 bases from J, leaving 12 bases between. The CDR3 loop spans 15 amino acids. CDR3 sequence (DNA): TGTGCCAGCAGTTTAGCGTCAGGGGCTAGCTATGGCTACACCTTC. This codes for CASSLASGASYGYTF.

In its sample, this clonotype was seen a few times. The chain couples TRBV5-1 to TRBJ2-1; 10 bases line up with TRBD2. The CDR3 contains 16 residues. J gave up 4 bases and V 1 base, and 5 bases lay outside the gene matches. Per germline, CDR1 SGHRS and CDR2 YFSETQ. This CDR3 is CASSLIASGSYNEQFF. The DNA of the CDR3 is TGCGCCAGCAGCTTGATAGCTAGCGGGAGTTACAATGAGCAGTTCTTC. Drawing the rest from reference TRBV5-1 and TRBJ2-1, the complete variable domain is KAGVTQTPRYLIKTRGQQVTLSCSPISGHRSVSWYQQTPGQGLQFLFEYFSETQRNKGNFPGRFSGRQFSNSRSEMNVSTLELGDSALYLCASSLIASGSYNEQFFGPGTRLTVL.

Points on this clonotype: This may stem from a read error, because a much larger clone lies one nucleotide away. The gene calls are TRBV10-2 and TRBJ2-1; 14 nucleotides line up with TRBD2. This CDR3 has 18 residues. In germline, CDR1 is WSHSY, CDR2 SAAADI. J lost 6 bases, V lost 7 bases, and 14 bases had no gene match. In DNA, the CDR3 is TGCGCCAGCAATCCCTTTAAGACTAGCGGGAGGGCCATCAATGAGCAGTTCTTC. Its translation: CASNPFKTSGRAINEQFF.

Many counts were recorded for this clonotype. The chain couples TRBV6-1 to TRBJ2-7; D ambiguous. The CDR3 sequence is 13 residues long. V lost 4 bases to trimming and J lost 6 bases, with 13 bases between them. CDR1 and CDR2 from the germline V gene are MNHNS and SASEGT. The CDR3 sequence: CASSVAAPAEQYF. The CDR3 DNA sequence: TGTGCCAGCAGTGTAGCAGCCCCGGCCGAGCAGTACTTC.

The gene calls are TRBV2 and TRBJ2-1; the D is unclear. The CDR3 runs to 13 residues. V lost 6 bases and J 6 bases, leaving 12 bases between the germline ends. The germline gives CDR1 SNHLY, CDR2 FYNNEI. In DNA, the CDR3 is TGTGCCAGCAGAGGTAGAAACAGCAATGAGCAGTTCTTC. The encoded protein is CASRGRNSNEQFF.

A word on this clonotype: At one of its ends the junction is not consistent with the germline gene, which may arise from a read error. The V call is TRBV15, the J call TRBJ2-5; D is uncertain. The CDR3 consists of 14 residues. Germline CDR1 and CDR2: LNHNV and YYDKDF (reference sequence). The CDR3 DNA sequence: TGTGCCAGCAGCTCAATCCCTGGCGTAGAGACCCAGTACTTC. Protein product: CASSSIPGVETQYF.

This clonotype was picked up many times. The chain recombines TRBV9 with TRBJ1-5; no clear D. CDR3 length equals 15 residues. The germline V and J ends were trimmed by 0 bases and 6 bases, with 13 bases remaining between them. Germline V gene lookup returns CDR1 SGDLS and CDR2 YYNGEE. CDR3: CASSVVADPGQPQHF. For the CDR3, the DNA is TGTGCCAGCAGCGTAGTGGCAGATCCTGGTCAGCCCCAGCATTTT.

This clonotype occurred a few times. A read error may explain this, as a much larger clone is one base away. The CDR3 loop is CSAIPLDRGGNTVYF. CDR3 nucleotide sequence: TGCAGTGCTATACCTTTGGACAGGGGCGGAAACACCGTATATTTT. V is TRBV20-1 and J is TRBJ1-3, with TRBD1 matching over 9 bases. The CDR3 has 15 residues. CDR1 DFQATT and CDR2 SNEGSKA come from the germline V gene (reference sequence).

CDR3 in amino acids: CASSSGAHGYTF. The DNA for the CDR3 is TGTGCCAGCAGTTCAGGGGCCCATGGCTACACCTTC. The V call is TRBV6-5, the J call TRBJ1-2, with D possibly TRBD1 on 6 matching bases. This CDR3 is built from 12 residues. Trimming cost V 4 bases and J 6 bases, with 9 bases left between them. In germline, CDR1 is MNHEY, CDR2 SVGAGI.

The V call is TRBV7-8, the J call TRBJ2-3; a possible D gene is TRBD2 (7 bases). V was shortened by 3 bases and J by 1 base, with 17 bases between the two germline ends. The germline V gene has CDR1 SGHVS and CDR2 FQNEAQ. The CDR3 length is 17 residues. CDR3 DNA: TGTGCCAGCAGCTTGTTAGGGGGGGATTCCGGCACAGATACGCAGTATTTT. Translating it yields CASSLLGGDSGTDTQYF.